These 3 T cell receptor beta chains were all obtained from the same sample, sequenced in a study of CD8 T cells in ankylosing spondylitis. Using its own MiXCR run on the 5' RACE reads, TCRdb lists one record per CDR3 protein. The table has 25,000 to 35,000 distinct CDR3 sequences, 7.2% seen once; the top ten hold over 9.5%. The sequencing input was blood, either unsorted or a sorted T cell fraction (not recorded which). The source is a male donor with ankylosing spondylitis or in good health (not recorded which).

This sequence joins TRBV5-1 and TRBJ2-3; tentatively, D is TRBD1 or TRBD2 (5 bases each). This CDR3 is built from 13 residues. Trimming pared 3 bases from V and 5 bases from J, leaving 10 bases between. The germline CDR1 and CDR2 sequences are SGHRS and YFSETQ. The CDR3 spells CASSWDQQDTQYF. The CDR3 nucleotides are TGCGCCAGCAGCTGGGACCAGCAAGATACGCAGTATTTT.

This clonotype occurred many times. The rearrangement joins TRBV30 to TRBJ1-6, with D uncertain. This CDR3 is built from 12 residues. From germline, CDR1 is GTSNPN and CDR2 SVGIG (reference sequence). The V gene lost 3 bases and the J gene lost 10 bases, with 10 bases spanning the gap. Here the CDR3 reads CAWSPMSSPLHF. CDR3 bases: TGTGCCTGGAGCCCGATGAGCTCACCCCTCCACTTT.

This clonotype was detected only a few times. The chain joins TRBV10-3 to TRBJ2-2; TRBD1 aligns across 7 bases. Germline values: CDR1 ENHRY, CDR2 SYGVKD. The junction had 12 bases not matched to a gene; V was cut back by 9 bases and J by 2 bases. The CDR3 loop spans 16 amino acids. This chain's CDR3 is CAISAGTAYNTGELFF. Written as DNA, the CDR3 is TGTGCCATTTCGGCTGGGACAGCCTATAACACCGGGGAGCTGTTTTTT.